This TCR beta chain derives from a study of beta chain features in type 1 diabetes. Study results and caveats: For type 1 diabetes patients, VDJ junctions showed fewer insertions and more deletions.

The CDR3 is 14 residues long. The germline V and J ends were trimmed by 4 bases and 0 bases, with 9 bases remaining between them. Germline V gene data show CDR1 as MGHDK and CDR2 as SYGVNS. Reverse transcription of all isolated RNA meant that expressed TCRB transcripts were sequenced. Using immunoSEQ multiplex PCR, the repertoire was profiled, and TCRdb retains in-frame clones only, with some absent. The sample has roughly 400,000 clones; about 15% are singletons. Sorted populations were all over 95% pure. This clone was detected only a few times. Its matching antigen is unknown. The rearrangement joins TRBV25-1 to TRBJ1-1; perhaps TRBD1 as D (5 bases). The TCR was taken from a man aged 30 to 39 in good health. The sample consisted of naive CD4+ T cells from blood. The CDR3 loop reads CASSGGTVNTEAFF. CDR3 DNA: TGTGCCAGCAGTGGGGGGACGGTGAACACTGAAGCTTTCTTT.